This T cell receptor (beta chain) emerged from a study of human T cells and chemical hapten exposure. TCRdb reprocessed the RACE reads with MiXCR, giving one entry per CDR3 protein. The sample includes roughly 100,000 distinct CDR3 sequences, approximately 11% of them seen just once. CDR1 and CDR2 from the germline V gene are SGHAT and FQNNGV. Trimming at V came to 1 base and at J to 6 bases, leaving 1 base not matched to a gene. This CDR3 is 14 amino acids long. Time point here: patch test 1, 2 weeks after DPC sensitization. Treatment specified: therapeutic diphenylcyclopropenone sensitization with weekly scalp DPC.

The sample here was whole blood, taken in connection with sensitization to the hapten diphenylcyclopropenone (DPC). The sequence derives from a woman between 40 and 50 years old with alopecia areata. Some clones in this sample may be carry-over from other donors' samples. This rearrangement joins TRBV11-2 to TRBJ2-2; 8 nucleotides agree with TRBD1. The CDR3 is CASSLAQGAGELFF. CDR3 DNA sequence: TGTGCCAGCAGCTTAGCACAGGGGGCCGGGGAGCTGTTTTTT.